These T cell receptor beta chains were read from a single sample in a study of blood T cells in healthy people across ages. From the 5' RACE reads, TCRdb called clonotypes with MiXCR, one entry per CDR3 protein. This sample has 700,000 to 900,000 distinct CDR3 sequences, with about 26% found just once. In addition, the sample was reused for a study of T cells of mothers and their children.

Specimen: blood. The receptors come from a boy between 10 and 17 years old in good health. The CDR3 runs from the conserved cysteine through the conserved F or W.

CDR3 protein,J gene,V gene
CASSLARRGEQFF,TRBJ2-1,TRBV7-2
CASSRTGTGGGYTEAFF,TRBJ1-1,TRBV18
CASRPAGSSGNTIYF,TRBJ1-3,TRBV12-3/TRBV12-4
CASSPRERETQYF,TRBJ2-5,TRBV7-3
CASNSLVYNEQFF,TRBJ2-1,TRBV19
CASPTGDGETQYF,TRBJ2-5,TRBV5-4
CASSLGGGGIDTQYF,TRBJ2-3,TRBV7-2
CASSPPRGQRGYEQYF,TRBJ2-7,TRBV19
CASLGQGREKQYF,TRBJ2-5,TRBV28
CASTLSTGVYEQYF,TRBJ2-7,TRBV6-6
CASGQDGGATKNIQYF,TRBJ2-4,TRBV4-2
CASSRTGAYGYTF,TRBJ1-2,TRBV12-3/TRBV12-4
CASNPTGTGANVLTF,TRBJ2-6,TRBV5-6
CASKKLRGTQETQYF,TRBJ2-5,TRBV11-2
CASSSIRGHEQFF,.,TRBV28
CASSAGGGEKLFF,TRBJ1-4,TRBV6-1
CASSPRPVANYGYTF,TRBJ1-2,TRBV6-1
CSARYSGGEKLFF,TRBJ1-4,TRBV20-1
CASRRSSPGNTIYF,TRBJ1-3,TRBV7-9
CASTPGQGNTGELFF,TRBJ2-2,TRBV28
CASSLGQRLDEQYF,.,TRBV11-2
CASSLNRPYNSPLHF,TRBJ1-6,TRBV5-1
CSALRGGGETQYF,TRBJ2-5,TRBV20-1
CASSLQAEDYEQYF,TRBJ2-7,TRBV5-1
CASSGAGGVAFF,TRBJ1-1,TRBV25-1
CASSSGSNNEQFF,.,TRBV7-9
CASGVSRDSFF,TRBJ2-5,TRBV12-3/TRBV12-4
CASSLAKPRGQETQYF,TRBJ2-5,TRBV5-1
CASRPLAGGGGETQYF,TRBJ2-5,TRBV27
CASSRSTASSCEQYF,TRBJ2-7,TRBV27
CASSGQGARKTQYF,.,TRBV13
CASSLRPRTEAFF,TRBJ1-1,TRBV5-5
CSVEGYQGGNIQYF,TRBJ2-4,TRBV29-1
CASSLGTLNTEAFF,TRBJ1-1,TRBV11-2
CASSLPAGDQETQYF,TRBJ2-5,TRBV28
CASSPPDRAHEQYF,.,TRBV5-1
CASSPRWGISTDTQYF,TRBJ2-3,TRBV9
CASKEGYKGTDTQYF,TRBJ2-3,TRBV6-5
CASSEVGGESSPLHF,TRBJ1-6,TRBV2
CASSPQGGAQQPQHF,TRBJ1-5,TRBV11-2